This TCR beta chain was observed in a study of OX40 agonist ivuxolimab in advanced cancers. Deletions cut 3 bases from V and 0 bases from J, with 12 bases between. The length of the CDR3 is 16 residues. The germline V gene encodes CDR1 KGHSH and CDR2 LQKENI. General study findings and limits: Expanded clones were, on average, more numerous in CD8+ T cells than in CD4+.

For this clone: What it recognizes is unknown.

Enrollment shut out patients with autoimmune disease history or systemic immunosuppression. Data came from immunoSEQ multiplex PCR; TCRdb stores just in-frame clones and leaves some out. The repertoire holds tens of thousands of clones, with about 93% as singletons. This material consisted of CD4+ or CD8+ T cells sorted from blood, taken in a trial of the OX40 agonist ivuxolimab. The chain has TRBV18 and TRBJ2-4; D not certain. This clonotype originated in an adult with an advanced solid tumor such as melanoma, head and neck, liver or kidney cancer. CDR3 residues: CASSPRLELAKNIQYF. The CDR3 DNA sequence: TGTGCCAGCTCACCTCGACTGGAACTAGCCAAAAACATTCAGTACTTC.